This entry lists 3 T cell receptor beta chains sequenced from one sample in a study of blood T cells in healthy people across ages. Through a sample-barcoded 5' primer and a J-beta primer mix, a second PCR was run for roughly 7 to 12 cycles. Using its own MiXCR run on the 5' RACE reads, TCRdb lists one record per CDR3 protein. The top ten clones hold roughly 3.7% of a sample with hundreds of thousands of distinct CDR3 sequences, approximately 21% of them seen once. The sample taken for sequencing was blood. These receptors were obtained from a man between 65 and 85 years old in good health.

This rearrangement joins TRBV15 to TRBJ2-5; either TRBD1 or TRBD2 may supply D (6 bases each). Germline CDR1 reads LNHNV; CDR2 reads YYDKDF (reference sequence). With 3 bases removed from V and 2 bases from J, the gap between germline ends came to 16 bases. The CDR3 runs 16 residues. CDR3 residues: CATSSTRDTKQETQYF. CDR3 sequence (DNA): TGTGCCACCAGCAGCACGCGGGACACAAAACAAGAGACCCAGTACTTC.

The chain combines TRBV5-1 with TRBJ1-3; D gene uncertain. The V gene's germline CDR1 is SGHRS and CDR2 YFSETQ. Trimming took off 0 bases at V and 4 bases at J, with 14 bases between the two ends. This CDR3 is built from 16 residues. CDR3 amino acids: CASSLAGTAHGNTIYF. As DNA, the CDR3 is TGCGCCAGCAGCTTGGCCGGAACGGCTCACGGAAACACCATATATTTT.

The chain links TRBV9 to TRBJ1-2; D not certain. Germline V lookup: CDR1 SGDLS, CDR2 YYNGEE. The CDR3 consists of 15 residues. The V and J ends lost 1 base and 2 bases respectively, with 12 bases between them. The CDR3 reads CASSVSRLGNYGYTF. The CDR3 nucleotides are TGTGCCAGCAGCGTAAGCAGGTTAGGCAACTATGGCTACACCTTC.